These T cell receptor beta chains were read from a single sample in a study of molecular identifiers for immune sequencing clone quantification. A single record per CDR3 protein comes from TCRdb applying MiXCR to the PCR reads. The table has about 320,000 distinct CDR3 sequences, about a fifth seen once. The source material was naive CD8+ T cells from blood, with Jurkat cell RNA spiked in. All receptors derive from a human donor in good health. Some libraries in this study had Jurkat cell RNA spiked in. Each CDR3 is given with its conserved first and last residue. A D gene is named only where the DNA matches it firmly. Only part of the rows carry a size: once, few, many, or a class if the clone is expanded.

j_call: TRBJ2-1
clone_size: many
d_call: .
v_call: TRBV20-1
cdr3_aa: CSASTATYNEQFF
cdr3_nt: TGCAGTGCTAGTACTGCGACCTACAATGAGCAGTTCTTC

j_call: TRBJ2-3
clone_size: .
d_call: TRBD1
v_call: TRBV7-2
cdr3_aa: CASGLVTGGTDTQYF
cdr3_nt: TGTGCCAGCGGCTTAGTGACAGGGGGCACAGATACGCAGTATTTT

j_call: TRBJ2-5
clone_size: many
d_call: TRBD1
v_call: TRBV5-1
cdr3_aa: CASSSLQGDQETQYF
cdr3_nt: TGCGCCAGCAGCTCGTTACAGGGGGACCAAGAGACCCAGTACTTC

j_call: TRBJ2-3
clone_size: .
d_call: TRBD1
v_call: TRBV13
cdr3_aa: CASSFGTAEDPSTDTQYF
cdr3_nt: TGTGCCAGCAGCTTTGGGACAGCCGAAGATCCTAGCACAGATACGCAGTATTTT

j_call: TRBJ2-3
clone_size: many
d_call: TRBD2
v_call: TRBV4-3
cdr3_aa: CASSRGRGRGSDTQYF
cdr3_nt: TGCGCCAGCAGCCGCGGGAGGGGCAGGGGCTCAGATACGCAGTATTTT

j_call: TRBJ2-1
clone_size: .
d_call: TRBD1
v_call: TRBV3-1
cdr3_aa: CASSQERDRGYNEQFF
cdr3_nt: TGTGCCAGCAGCCAAGAGAGGGACAGGGGGTACAATGAGCAGTTCTTC

j_call: TRBJ2-3
clone_size: many
d_call: TRBD2
v_call: TRBV19
cdr3_aa: CASSIWAGGPTDTQYF
cdr3_nt: TGTGCCAGTAGTATTTGGGCGGGAGGGCCGACAGATACGCAGTATTTT

j_call: TRBJ1-1
clone_size: few
d_call: .
v_call: TRBV7-9
cdr3_aa: CASRGLENTEAFF
cdr3_nt: TGTGCCAGCAGGGGGCTGGAAAACACTGAAGCTTTCTTT

j_call: TRBJ2-3
clone_size: many
d_call: TRBD2
v_call: TRBV7-2
cdr3_aa: CASSLDVAGSGGAGTDTQYF
cdr3_nt: TGTGCCAGCAGCTTAGATGTGGCGGGTAGCGGGGGGGCGGGCACAGATACGCAGTATTTT

j_call: TRBJ2-1
clone_size: many
d_call: .
v_call: TRBV5-1
cdr3_aa: CASSLSDEQFF
cdr3_nt: TGCGCCAGCAGCTTGTCCGATGAGCAGTTCTTC

j_call: TRBJ2-7
clone_size: many
d_call: .
v_call: TRBV9
cdr3_aa: CASSKNSYEQYF
cdr3_nt: TGTGCCAGCAGCAAAAACTCCTACGAGCAGTACTTC

j_call: TRBJ1-5
clone_size: .
d_call: TRBD1
v_call: TRBV27
cdr3_aa: CASRPGQGEVPQHF
cdr3_nt: TGTGCCAGCCGACCCGGACAGGGTGAAGTGCCCCAGCATTTT

j_call: TRBJ2-1
clone_size: many
d_call: TRBD2
v_call: TRBV12-3/TRBV12-4
cdr3_aa: CASSSPTSGSSYNEQFF
cdr3_nt: TGTGCCAGCAGTTCCCCGACTAGCGGGAGCTCCTACAATGAGCAGTTCTTC

j_call: TRBJ2-7
clone_size: few
d_call: .
v_call: TRBV19
cdr3_aa: CASSFNLAGSEQYF
cdr3_nt: TGTGCCAGTAGTTTCAATCTAGCCGGGAGCGAGCAGTACTTC

j_call: TRBJ1-1
clone_size: many
d_call: .
v_call: TRBV29-1
cdr3_aa: CSVKPGPPTTRAGGTEAFF
cdr3_nt: TGCAGCGTCAAACCGGGACCCCCCACGACGAGAGCTGGGGGCACTGAAGCTTTCTTT

j_call: TRBJ2-5
clone_size: many
d_call: .
v_call: TRBV7-6
cdr3_aa: CASSLESTAQETQYF
cdr3_nt: TGTGCCAGCAGCTTAGAGTCGACTGCCCAAGAGACCCAGTACTTC

j_call: TRBJ2-6
clone_size: many
d_call: TRBD1
v_call: TRBV7-9
cdr3_aa: CASSSRGPGANVLTF
cdr3_nt: TGTGCCAGCAGCTCGAGGGGGCCTGGGGCCAACGTCCTGACTTTC

j_call: TRBJ2-7
clone_size: few
d_call: TRBD2
v_call: TRBV6-2/TRBV6-3
cdr3_aa: CASSYLPGGFYEQYF
cdr3_nt: TGTGCCAGCAGTTACTTGCCGGGAGGATTCTACGAGCAGTACTTC

j_call: TRBJ1-6
clone_size: many
d_call: .
v_call: TRBV28
cdr3_aa: CASSRDGRSSYNSPLHF
cdr3_nt: TGTGCCAGCAGCCGGGACGGCAGGAGCTCCTATAATTCACCCCTCCACTTT

j_call: TRBJ2-2
clone_size: many
d_call: TRBD1
v_call: TRBV2
cdr3_aa: CGRGQGTGELFF
cdr3_nt: TGTGGACGAGGACAGGGAACCGGGGAGCTGTTTTTT

j_call: TRBJ2-5
clone_size: many
d_call: .
v_call: TRBV20-1
cdr3_aa: CSARGYSQETQYF
cdr3_nt: TGCAGTGCTAGGGGCTACTCGCAAGAGACCCAGTACTTC

j_call: TRBJ2-7
clone_size: .
d_call: .
v_call: TRBV7-2
cdr3_aa: CASSFGAESYEQYF
cdr3_nt: TGTGCCAGCAGCTTCGGGGCGGAATCCTACGAGCAGTACTTC